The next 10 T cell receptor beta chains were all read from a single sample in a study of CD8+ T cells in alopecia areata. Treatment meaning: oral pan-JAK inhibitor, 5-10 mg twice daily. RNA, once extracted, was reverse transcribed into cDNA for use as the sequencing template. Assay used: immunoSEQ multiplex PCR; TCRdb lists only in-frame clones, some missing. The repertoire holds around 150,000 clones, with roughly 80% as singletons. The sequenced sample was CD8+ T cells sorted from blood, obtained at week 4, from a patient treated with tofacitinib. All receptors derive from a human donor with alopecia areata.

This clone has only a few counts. In DNA form, the CDR3 reads TGTGCCAGCAGCTTAGGAAAGAATGAGCAGTTCTTC. Encoded protein: CASSLGKNEQFF. The chain employs TRBV11-2 and TRBJ2-1; D uncertain. The germline V gene encodes CDR1 SGHAT and CDR2 FQNNGV. Trimming shortened V by 1 base and J by 7 bases, and 5 bases separated the two germline ends. CDR3 length: 12 residues.

The CDR3 bases are TGTGCCAGCAGCGTAGGCAGTCTGAACACTGAAGCTTTCTTT. Translation: CASSVGSLNTEAFF. The chain recombines TRBV9 with TRBJ1-1, with no clear D. Looked up from germline, CDR1 is SGDLS and CDR2 is YYNGEE. The V end was cut by 0 bases, the J end by 0 bases, with 6 bases between. The CDR3 consists of 14 residues.

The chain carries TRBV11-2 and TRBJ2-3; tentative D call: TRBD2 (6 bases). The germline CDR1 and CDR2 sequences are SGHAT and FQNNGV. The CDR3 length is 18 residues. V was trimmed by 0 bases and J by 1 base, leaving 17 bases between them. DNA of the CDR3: TGTGCCAGCAGCTTAGATAGGTGGGCCGGCGGGGGCACAGATACGCAGTATTTT. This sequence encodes CASSLDRWAGGGTDTQYF.

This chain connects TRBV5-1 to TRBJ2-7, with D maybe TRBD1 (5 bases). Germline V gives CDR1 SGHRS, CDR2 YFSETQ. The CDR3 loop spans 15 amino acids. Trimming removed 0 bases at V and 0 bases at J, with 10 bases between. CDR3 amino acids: CASSLAQGFSYEQYF. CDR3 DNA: TGCGCCAGCAGCTTGGCCCAGGGTTTCTCCTACGAGCAGTACTTC.

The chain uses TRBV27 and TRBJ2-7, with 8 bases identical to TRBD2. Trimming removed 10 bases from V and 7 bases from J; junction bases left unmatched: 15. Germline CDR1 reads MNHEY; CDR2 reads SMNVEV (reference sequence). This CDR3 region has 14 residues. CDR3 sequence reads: CATSGLGVTNEQYF. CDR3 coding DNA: TGTGCCACCTCGGGACTAGGAGTCACGAATGAGCAGTACTTC.

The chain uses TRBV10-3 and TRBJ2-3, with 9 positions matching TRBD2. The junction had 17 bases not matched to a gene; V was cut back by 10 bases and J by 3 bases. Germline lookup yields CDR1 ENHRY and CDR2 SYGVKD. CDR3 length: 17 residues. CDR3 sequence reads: CATKKAGGPDRTDTQYF. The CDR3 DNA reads TGTGCCACAAAAAAAGCGGGGGGCCCCGATCGGACAGATACGCAGTATTTT.

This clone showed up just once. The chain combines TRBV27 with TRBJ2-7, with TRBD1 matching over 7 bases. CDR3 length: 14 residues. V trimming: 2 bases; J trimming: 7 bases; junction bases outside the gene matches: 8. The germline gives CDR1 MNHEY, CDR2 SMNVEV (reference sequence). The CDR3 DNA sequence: TGTGCCAGCAGTTTAGGGACAGTGCCCGGGGAGCAGTACTTC. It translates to CASSLGTVPGEQYF.

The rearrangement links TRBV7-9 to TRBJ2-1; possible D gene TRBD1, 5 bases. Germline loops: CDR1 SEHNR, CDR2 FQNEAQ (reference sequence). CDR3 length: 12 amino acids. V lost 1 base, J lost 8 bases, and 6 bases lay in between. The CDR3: CASSLEGDEQFF. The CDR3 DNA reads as TGTGCCAGCAGCTTAGAAGGGGATGAGCAGTTCTTC.

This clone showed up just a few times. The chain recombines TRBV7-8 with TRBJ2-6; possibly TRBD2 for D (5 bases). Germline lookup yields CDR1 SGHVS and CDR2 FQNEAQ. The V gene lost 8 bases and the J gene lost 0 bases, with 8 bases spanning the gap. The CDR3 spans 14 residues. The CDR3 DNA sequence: TGTGCCAGCGGACTCGTCTCTGGGGCCAACGTCCTGACTTTC. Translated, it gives CASGLVSGANVLTF.

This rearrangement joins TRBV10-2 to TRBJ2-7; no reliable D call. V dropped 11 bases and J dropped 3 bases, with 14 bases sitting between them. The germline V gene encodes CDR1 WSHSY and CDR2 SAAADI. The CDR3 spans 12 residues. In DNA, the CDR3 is TGCGCCTCAACGCCGACGGTCTACGAGCAGTACTTC. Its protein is CASTPTVYEQYF.